Listed below are T cell receptor beta chains from one sample, sequenced in a study of T cells after posttransplantation cyclophosphamide. The protocol was immunoSEQ multiplex PCR, while the TCRdb copy is restricted to in-frame clones and leaves out a portion. This sample comprises tens of thousands of clones, none seen once only. The sequencing input was PBMCs. These receptors all stem from a man in his forties or fifties in good health, CMV-negative, and a related stem cell transplant donor. Each CDR3 is given without its conserved first and last residue. The D gene is left open where the match is weak.

V	D	J	CDR3
TRBV7-2	-	TRBJ2-2	ASSLQENTGELF
TRBV7-9	TRBD1	TRBJ2-2	ASSLGQTNTGELF
TRBV7-2	TRBD1	TRBJ1-2	ASSLGTGGGYT
TRBV4-1	-	TRBJ1-1	ASSNRVGTEAF
TRBV9	-	TRBJ2-1	ASSTLYNEQF
TRBV27	-	TRBJ2-2	ATRVTGELF
TRBV30	-	TRBJ1-2	AWRRRANYGYT
TRBV5-6	-	TRBJ1-4	ASRTGTNEKLF
TRBV6-1	-	TRBJ1-2	ASSRVNYGYT
TRBV5-5	-	TRBJ2-7	ASSSRQVNYEQY
TRBV27	-	TRBJ1-1	AVGEGEDTEAF
TRBV7-2	TRBD2	TRBJ2-7	ASSLAGREQY
TRBV28	TRBD2	-	ASIGGVAGPYEQY
TRBV10-3	TRBD2	TRBJ2-7	AIKPTSGSSYEQY
TRBV5-4	-	TRBJ2-7	ASSPRQASYEQY
TRBV4-2	-	TRBJ1-6	ASSQEPSLSSYNSPLH
TRBV5-6	TRBD2	TRBJ2-7	ASSLESRGPSGYSYEQY
TRBV28	TRBD1	TRBJ1-2	ASSKHPTGGHGYT
TRBV7-2	TRBD2	TRBJ2-4	ASSLAVRLAAPANIQY
TRBV14	-	TRBJ2-7	ASSQDYGFTYEQY
TRBV28	-	TRBJ2-7	ASSRAYEQY
TRBV6-5	TRBD1	TRBJ1-5	ASSGNRGPNQPQH
TRBV6-5	TRBD1	TRBJ2-7	ASSYSADRGSYEQY
TRBV9	-	TRBJ2-1	ASSVESRGEQF
TRBV19	-	TRBJ1-5	ASTPEEYSNQPQH
TRBV14	-	TRBJ2-6	ASSLFPLRSGANVLT
TRBV7-9	TRBD1	TRBJ1-5	ASSPGTVNSNQPQH
TRBV7-6	-	TRBJ2-3	ASSYSTGDTQY
TRBV5-4	TRBD1	TRBJ1-2	ASSLQGVVAGYT
TRBV6-1	-	TRBJ1-1	ASSELVGVNTEAF
TRBV9	TRBD1	TRBJ2-2	ASSVVQGSGAELF
TRBV7-8	-	TRBJ2-5	ASSLVQSGVGETQY
TRBV7-7	-	TRBJ2-2	ASSPNPSGRVF
TRBV2	-	TRBJ2-5	ASSETPGRRARETQY
TRBV10-3	-	TRBJ2-5	AISKRSSGSRETQY
TRBV19	-	TRBJ1-4	ASSILKNEKLF
TRBV11-2	TRBD2	TRBJ2-5	ASSLMGPREREETQY
TRBV27	TRBD2	TRBJ2-1	ASSFSGSYNEQF
TRBV5-6	-	TRBJ2-3	ASSFLVQGDTQY
TRBV28	-	TRBJ2-4	ASSLQTVAVDIQY
TRBV7-8	-	-	ASSLGRVPEQY
TRBV7-2	TRBD2	TRBJ2-3	ASSTGGGGTPTDTQY
TRBV11-2	-	TRBJ2-7	ASTYGVFDYEQY
TRBV4-1	-	TRBJ1-5	ASSQFTNQPQH
TRBV5-6	TRBD2	TRBJ2-3	ASSKLAGGTDTQY
TRBV5-5	TRBD2	TRBJ2-7	ASSLGTSGSNPFYEQY
TRBV7-5	-	TRBJ2-7	ARSLVLSQVVYEQY
TRBV10-3	TRBD1	TRBJ2-3	AIRTTLSRDRVTDTQY
TRBV28	TRBD1	TRBJ1-4	ATLRQGAKNEKLF
TRBV6-1	-	TRBJ2-5	ASSENGAGQIPRQETQY
TRBV28	-	TRBJ2-7	ASSFFGEQY
TRBV28	TRBD2	TRBJ2-7	ASSLASGAPYEQY
TRBV14	TRBD1	TRBJ2-5	ASSPHGQEETQY
TRBV28	-	TRBJ2-6	ASSSYSIGQGSPGANVLT
TRBV7-9	TRBD1	TRBJ2-1	ASPAPGQGPNEQF
TRBV7-2	TRBD1	TRBJ2-7	ASSFLKDRGTYEQY
TRBV5-6	TRBD2	TRBJ2-7	ASSPSGRSSWQY
TRBV4-1	-	TRBJ2-3	ASSPGGAGDTQY
TRBV10-3	TRBD2	TRBJ2-3	AINPGSGGGADTQY
TRBV5-6	-	TRBJ2-1	ASSLNGLPDEQF